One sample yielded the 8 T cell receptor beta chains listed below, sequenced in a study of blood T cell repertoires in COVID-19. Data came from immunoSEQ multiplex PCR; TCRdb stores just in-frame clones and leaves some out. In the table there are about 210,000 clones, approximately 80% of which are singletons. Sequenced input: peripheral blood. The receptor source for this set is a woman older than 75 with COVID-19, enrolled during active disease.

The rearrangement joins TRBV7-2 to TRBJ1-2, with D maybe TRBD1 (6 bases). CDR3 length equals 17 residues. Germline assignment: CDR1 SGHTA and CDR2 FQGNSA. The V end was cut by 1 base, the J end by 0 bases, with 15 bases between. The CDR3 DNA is TGTGCCAGCAGCTTAGGGGGGCGTGGGGGAGCTAACTATGGCTACACCTTC. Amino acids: CASSLGGRGGANYGYTF.

The CDR3 bases are TGTGCCAGCACCGCCCTAGCGGGGGGTTCCTACGAGCAGTACTTC. This codes for CASTALAGGSYEQYF. V and J are TRBV6-5 and TRBJ2-7; 11 bases fit TRBD2. The V and J ends lost 7 bases and 1 base, in that order; junction bases with no gene match: 6. The CDR3 runs to 15 residues. Germline lookup yields CDR1 MNHEY and CDR2 SVGAGI.

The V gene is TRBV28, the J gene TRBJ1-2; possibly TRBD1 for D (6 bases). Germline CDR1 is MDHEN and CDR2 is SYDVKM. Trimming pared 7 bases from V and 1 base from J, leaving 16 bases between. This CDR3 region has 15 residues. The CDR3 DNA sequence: TGTGCCAGCACACGGAAGGGGGGGGGTAACTATGGCTACACCTTC. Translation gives CASTRKGGGNYGYTF.

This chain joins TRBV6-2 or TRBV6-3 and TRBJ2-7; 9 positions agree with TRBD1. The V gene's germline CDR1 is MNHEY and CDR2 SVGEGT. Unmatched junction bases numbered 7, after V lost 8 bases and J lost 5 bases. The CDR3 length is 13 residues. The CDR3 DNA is TGTGCCAGCGGCCGGGACAGGGTAGACGAGCAGTACTTC. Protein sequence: CASGRDRVDEQYF.

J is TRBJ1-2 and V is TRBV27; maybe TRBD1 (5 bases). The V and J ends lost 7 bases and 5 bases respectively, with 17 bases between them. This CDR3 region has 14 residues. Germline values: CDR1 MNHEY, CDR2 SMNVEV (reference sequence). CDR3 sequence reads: CASTPAGNVYGYTF. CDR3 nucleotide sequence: TGTGCCAGCACTCCAGCAGGGAACGTATATGGCTACACCTTC.

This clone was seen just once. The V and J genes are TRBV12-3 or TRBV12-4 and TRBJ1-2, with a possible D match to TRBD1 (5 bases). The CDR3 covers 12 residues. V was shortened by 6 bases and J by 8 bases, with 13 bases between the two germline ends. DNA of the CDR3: TGTGCCAGCAGCCCCGGGGGGAGAGGCTACACCTTC. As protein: CASSPGGRGYTF.

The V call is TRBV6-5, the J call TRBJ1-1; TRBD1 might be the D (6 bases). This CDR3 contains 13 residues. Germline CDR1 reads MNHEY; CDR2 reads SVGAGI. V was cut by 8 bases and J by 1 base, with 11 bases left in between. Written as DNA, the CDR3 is TGTGCCAGCCTGGGGGCGGGGAACACTGAAGCTTTCTTT. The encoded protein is CASLGAGNTEAFF.

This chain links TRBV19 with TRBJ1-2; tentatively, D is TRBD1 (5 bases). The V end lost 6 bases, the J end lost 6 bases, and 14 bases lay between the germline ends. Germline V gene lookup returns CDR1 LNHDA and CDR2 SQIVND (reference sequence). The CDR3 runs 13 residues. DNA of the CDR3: TGTGCCAGTAGGTCCGGGGGAACTAATGGCTACACCTTC. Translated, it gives CASRSGGTNGYTF.